The TCR beta chain described here comes from a study of blood T cell repertoires in COVID-19. The overall study: Whether acute or convalescent, the COVID-19 samples came from the United States, Italy and Spain.

Germline V gene lookup returns CDR1 MDHEN and CDR2 SYDVKM. This CDR3 has 12 residues. V dropped 3 bases and J dropped 5 bases, with 7 bases sitting between them. Assay used: immunoSEQ multiplex PCR; TCRdb lists only in-frame clones, some missing. The sample carries about 84,000 clones, 65% to 85% recorded once. The sequence was collected from a man older than 75 with active or convalescent COVID-19. Sequencing used peripheral blood. The chain recombines TRBV28 with TRBJ1-1, with D possibly TRBD1 on 5 matching bases. Written as DNA, the CDR3 is TGTGCCAGCAGTTTGCGGGGGACTGAAGCTTTCTTT. Its protein product is CASSLRGTEAFF.